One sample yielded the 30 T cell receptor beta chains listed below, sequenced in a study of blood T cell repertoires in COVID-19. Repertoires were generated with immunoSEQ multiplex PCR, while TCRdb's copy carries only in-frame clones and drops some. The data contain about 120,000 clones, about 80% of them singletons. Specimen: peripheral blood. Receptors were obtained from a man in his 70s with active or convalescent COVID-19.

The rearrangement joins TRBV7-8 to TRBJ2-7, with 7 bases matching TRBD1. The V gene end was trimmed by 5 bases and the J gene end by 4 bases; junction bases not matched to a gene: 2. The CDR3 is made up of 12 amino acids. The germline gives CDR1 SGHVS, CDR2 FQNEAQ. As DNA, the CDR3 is TGTGCCAGCAGCAAACAGGGGTACGAGCAGTACTTC. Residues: CASSKQGYEQYF.

This chain's CDR3 is CASSLVTGTGFVTF. The CDR3, as DNA: TGTGCCAGCAGCCTAGTTACCGGGACAGGGTTCGTCACCTTC. J is TRBJ1-2 and V is TRBV7-9; 9 bases line up with TRBD1. Trimming took 5 bases from V and 13 from J; bases not matched to a gene: 14. CDR1 and CDR2 from the germline V gene are SEHNR and FQNEAQ (reference sequence). This CDR3 has 14 amino acids.

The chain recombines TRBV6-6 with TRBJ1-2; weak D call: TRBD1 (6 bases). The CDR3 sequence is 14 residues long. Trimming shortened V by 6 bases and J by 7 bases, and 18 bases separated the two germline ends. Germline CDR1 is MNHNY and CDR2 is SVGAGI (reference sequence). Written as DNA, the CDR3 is TGTGCCAGCAGCCCAGGACGGGGGGCGTTTGGCTACACCTTC. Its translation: CASSPGRGAFGYTF.

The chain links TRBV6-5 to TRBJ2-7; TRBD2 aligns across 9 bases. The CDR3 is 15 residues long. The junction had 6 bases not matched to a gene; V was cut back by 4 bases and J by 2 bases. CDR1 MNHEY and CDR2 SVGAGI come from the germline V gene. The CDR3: CASSSFSGGPYEQYF. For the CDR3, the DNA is TGTGCCAGCAGTTCATTTAGCGGGGGACCCTACGAGCAGTACTTC.

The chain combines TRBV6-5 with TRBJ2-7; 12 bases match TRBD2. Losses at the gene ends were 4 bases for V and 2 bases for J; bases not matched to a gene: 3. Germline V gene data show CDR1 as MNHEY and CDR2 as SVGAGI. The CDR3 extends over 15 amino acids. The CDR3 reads CASSLTSGRPYEQYF. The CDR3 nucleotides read TGTGCCAGCAGTTTGACTAGCGGGAGACCCTACGAGCAGTACTTC.

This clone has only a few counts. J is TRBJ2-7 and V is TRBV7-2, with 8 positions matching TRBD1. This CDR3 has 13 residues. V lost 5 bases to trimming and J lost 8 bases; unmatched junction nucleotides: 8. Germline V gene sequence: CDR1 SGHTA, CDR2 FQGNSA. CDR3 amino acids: CASSPWDRTKQYF. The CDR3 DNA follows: TGTGCCAGCAGCCCCTGGGACAGGACAAAGCAGTACTTC.

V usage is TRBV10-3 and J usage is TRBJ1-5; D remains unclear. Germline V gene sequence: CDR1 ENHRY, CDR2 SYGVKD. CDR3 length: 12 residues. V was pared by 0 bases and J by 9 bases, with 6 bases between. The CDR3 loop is CAISESETPQHF. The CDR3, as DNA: TGTGCCATCAGTGAGTCGGAGACGCCCCAGCATTTT.

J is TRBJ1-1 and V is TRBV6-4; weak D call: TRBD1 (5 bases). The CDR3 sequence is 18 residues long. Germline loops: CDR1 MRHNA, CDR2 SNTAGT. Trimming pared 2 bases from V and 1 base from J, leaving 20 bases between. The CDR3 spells CASSDLRPGIGQNTEAFF. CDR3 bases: TGTGCCAGCAGTGACCTTCGACCGGGTATAGGACAGAACACTGAAGCTTTCTTT.

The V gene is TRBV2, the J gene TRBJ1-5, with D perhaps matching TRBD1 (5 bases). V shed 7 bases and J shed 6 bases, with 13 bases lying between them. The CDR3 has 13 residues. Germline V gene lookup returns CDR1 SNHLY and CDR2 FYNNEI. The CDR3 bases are TGTGCCAGCACTGAGGGGAGGGGTCAGCCCCAGCATTTT. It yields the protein CASTEGRGQPQHF.

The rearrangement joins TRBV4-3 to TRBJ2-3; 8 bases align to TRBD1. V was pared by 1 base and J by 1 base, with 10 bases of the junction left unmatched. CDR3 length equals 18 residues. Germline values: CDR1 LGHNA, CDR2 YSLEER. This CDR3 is CASSQAPATGDRTDTQYF. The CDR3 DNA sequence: TGCGCCAGCAGCCAAGCCCCGGCGACAGGGGACCGCACAGATACGCAGTATTTT.

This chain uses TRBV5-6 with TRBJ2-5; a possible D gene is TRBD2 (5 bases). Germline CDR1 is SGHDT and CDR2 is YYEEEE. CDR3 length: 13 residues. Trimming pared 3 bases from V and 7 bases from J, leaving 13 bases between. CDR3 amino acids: CASSSDARGTQYF. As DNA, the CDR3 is TGTGCCAGCAGCTCAGACGCCCGGGGGACCCAGTACTTC.

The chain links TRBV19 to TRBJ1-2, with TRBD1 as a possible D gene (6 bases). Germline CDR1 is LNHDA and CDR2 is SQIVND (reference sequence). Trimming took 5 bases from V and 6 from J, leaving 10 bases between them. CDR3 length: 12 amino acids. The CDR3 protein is CASSAYRDGYTF. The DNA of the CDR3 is TGTGCCAGTAGTGCTTACAGGGATGGCTACACCTTC.

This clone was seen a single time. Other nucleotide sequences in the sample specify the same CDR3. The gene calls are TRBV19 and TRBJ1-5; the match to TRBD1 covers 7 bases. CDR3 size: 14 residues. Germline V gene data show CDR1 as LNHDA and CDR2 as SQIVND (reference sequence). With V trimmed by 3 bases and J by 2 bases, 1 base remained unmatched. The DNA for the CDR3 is TGTGCCAGTAGTATCGGACAGGGCAATCAGCCCCAGCATTTT. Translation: CASSIGQGNQPQHF.

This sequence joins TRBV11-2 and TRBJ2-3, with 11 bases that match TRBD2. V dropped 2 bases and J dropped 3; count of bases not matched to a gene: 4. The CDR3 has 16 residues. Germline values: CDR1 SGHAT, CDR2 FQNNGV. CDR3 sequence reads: CASSLRLAGLTDTQYF. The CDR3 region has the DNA TGTGCCAGCAGCTTAAGACTAGCGGGGTTGACAGATACGCAGTATTTT.

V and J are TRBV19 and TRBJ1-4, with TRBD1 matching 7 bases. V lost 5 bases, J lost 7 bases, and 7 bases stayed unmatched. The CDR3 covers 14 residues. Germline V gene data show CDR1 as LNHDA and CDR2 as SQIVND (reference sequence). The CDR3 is CASSLQGFSEKLFF. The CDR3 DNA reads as TGTGCCAGTAGTTTACAGGGGTTTTCTGAAAAACTGTTTTTT.

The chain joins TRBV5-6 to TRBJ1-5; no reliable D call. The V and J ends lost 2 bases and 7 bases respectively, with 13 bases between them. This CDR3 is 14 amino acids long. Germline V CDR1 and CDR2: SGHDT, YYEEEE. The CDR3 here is CASSFLTAGQPQHF. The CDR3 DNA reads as TGTGCCAGCAGCTTCCTCACTGCGGGGCAGCCCCAGCATTTT.

Here the CDR3 reads CASSQTGSRGNTEAFF. The CDR3 bases are TGTGCCAGCTCACAGACAGGATCGAGAGGGAACACTGAAGCTTTCTTT. The chain joins TRBV18 to TRBJ1-1; maybe TRBD1 (6 bases). The V and J ends lost 4 bases and 1 base respectively, with 16 bases between them. This CDR3 has 16 residues. Germline values: CDR1 KGHSH, CDR2 LQKENI.

CDR3 loop: CASSEQGSYGYTF. The CDR3, as DNA: TGTGCCAGCAGTGAACAGGGGTCCTATGGCTACACCTTC. This chain uses TRBV6-1 with TRBJ1-2; D is possibly TRBD1 (6 bases). The CDR3 length is 13 residues. CDR1 is MNHNS and CDR2 is SASEGT in the germline V gene. V was pared by 2 bases and J by 4 bases, with 8 bases between.

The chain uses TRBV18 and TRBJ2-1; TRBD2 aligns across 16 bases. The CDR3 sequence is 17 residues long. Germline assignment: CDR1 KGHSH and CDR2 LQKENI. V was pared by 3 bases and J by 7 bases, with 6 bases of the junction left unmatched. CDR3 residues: CASSPGTSGGASNEQFF. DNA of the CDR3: TGTGCCAGCTCACCTGGGACTAGCGGGGGGGCCAGTAATGAGCAGTTCTTC.

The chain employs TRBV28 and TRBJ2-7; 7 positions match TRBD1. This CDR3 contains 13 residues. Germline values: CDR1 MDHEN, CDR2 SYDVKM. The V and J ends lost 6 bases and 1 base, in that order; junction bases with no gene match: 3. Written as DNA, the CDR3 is TGTGCCAGCAGGAGGGGACAGTCCTACGAGCAGTACTTC. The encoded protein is CASRRGQSYEQYF.

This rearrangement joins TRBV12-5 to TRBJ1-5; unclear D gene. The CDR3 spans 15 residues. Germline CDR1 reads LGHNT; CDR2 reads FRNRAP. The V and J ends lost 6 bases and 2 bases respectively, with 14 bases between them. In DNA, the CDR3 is TGTGCTAGTGGCCCCGGGTGGCAAGGCAATCAGCCCCAGCATTTT. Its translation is CASGPGWQGNQPQHF.

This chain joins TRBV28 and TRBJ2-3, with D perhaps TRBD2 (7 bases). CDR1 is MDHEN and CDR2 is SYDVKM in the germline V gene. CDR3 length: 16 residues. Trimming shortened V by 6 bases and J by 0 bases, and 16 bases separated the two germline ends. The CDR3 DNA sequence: TGTGCCAGCAGAAGGGGGGGGACTACTAGCACAGATACGCAGTATTTT. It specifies CASRRGGTTSTDTQYF. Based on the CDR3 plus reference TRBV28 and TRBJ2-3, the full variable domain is DVKVTQSSRYLVKRTGEKVFLECVQDMDHENMFWYRQDPGLGLRLIYFSYDVKMKEKGDIPEGYSVSREKKERFSLILESASTNQTSMYLCASRRGGTTSTDTQYFGPGTRLTVL.

In nucleotides, the CDR3 is TGTGCCAGCAGCTCCGGGACTACCACGAACACCGGGGAGCTGTTTTTT. It yields the protein CASSSGTTTNTGELFF. This chain links TRBV5-4 with TRBJ2-2, with 7 positions matching TRBD2. The CDR3 is 16 residues long. With V trimmed by 3 bases and J by 0 bases, 5 bases remained unmatched. Germline CDR1 reads SGHNT; CDR2 reads YYREEE (reference sequence).

The CDR3 bases are TGTGCCAGCAGCTTAAGCAGCGGGAGCACCGGGGAGCTGTTTTTT. Protein product: CASSLSSGSTGELFF. The chain uses TRBV7-3 and TRBJ2-2, with 8 bases identical to TRBD2. Per the germline V gene, CDR1 is SGHTA and CDR2 is FQGTGA. The CDR3 totals 15 residues. Trimming took 1 base from V and 4 from J; bases not matched to a gene: 2.

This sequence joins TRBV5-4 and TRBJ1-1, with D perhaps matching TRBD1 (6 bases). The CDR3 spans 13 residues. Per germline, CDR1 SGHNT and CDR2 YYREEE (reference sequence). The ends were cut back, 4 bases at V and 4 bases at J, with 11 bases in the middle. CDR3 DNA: TGTGCCAGCAGCAGGCAGGGGCTCACTGAAGCTTTCTTT. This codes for CASSRQGLTEAFF.

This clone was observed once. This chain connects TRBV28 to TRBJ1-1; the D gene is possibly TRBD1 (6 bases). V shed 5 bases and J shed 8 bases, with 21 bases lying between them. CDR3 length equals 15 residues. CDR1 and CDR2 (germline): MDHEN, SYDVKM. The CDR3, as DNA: TGTGCCAGCAGTCTCCACAGGGCCAAGTCCCGGGAAGCTTTCTTT. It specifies CASSLHRAKSREAFF.

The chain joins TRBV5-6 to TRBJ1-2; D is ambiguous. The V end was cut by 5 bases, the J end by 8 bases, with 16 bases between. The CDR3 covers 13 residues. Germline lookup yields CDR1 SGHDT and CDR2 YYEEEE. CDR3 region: CASRWEASGGYTF. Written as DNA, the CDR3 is TGTGCCAGCAGGTGGGAGGCCTCGGGAGGCTACACCTTC.

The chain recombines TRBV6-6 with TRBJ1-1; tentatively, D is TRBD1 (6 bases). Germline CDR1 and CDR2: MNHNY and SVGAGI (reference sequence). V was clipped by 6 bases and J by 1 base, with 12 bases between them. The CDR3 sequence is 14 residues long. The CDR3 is CASRLGQTNTEAFF. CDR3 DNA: TGTGCCAGCAGGCTCGGACAGACGAACACTGAAGCTTTCTTT.

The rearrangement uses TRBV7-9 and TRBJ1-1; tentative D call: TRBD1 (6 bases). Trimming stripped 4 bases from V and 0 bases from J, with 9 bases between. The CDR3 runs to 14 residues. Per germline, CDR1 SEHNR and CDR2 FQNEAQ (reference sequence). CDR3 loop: CASSSGQLNTEAFF. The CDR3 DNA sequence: TGTGCCAGCAGCTCCGGACAGCTGAACACTGAAGCTTTCTTT.

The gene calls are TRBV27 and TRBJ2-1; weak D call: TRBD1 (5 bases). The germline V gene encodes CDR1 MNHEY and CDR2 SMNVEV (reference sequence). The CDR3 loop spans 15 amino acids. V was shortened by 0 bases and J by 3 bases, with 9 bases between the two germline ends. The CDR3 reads CASSLSMQGYNEQFF. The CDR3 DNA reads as TGTGCCAGCAGTTTATCGATGCAGGGCTACAATGAGCAGTTCTTC.